This T cell receptor (beta chain) was documented in a study of cytomegalovirus exposure and HLA in healthy donors. Whole-study findings and limits: According to reports, the classifier identified cytomegalovirus status with high specificity and sensitivity. Common viral pathogens seemed to be connected with several of the most significant clusters, according to a later analysis.

Of note for this clone: No antigen is known for it.

Unrecorded immune exposures were likely, despite nominal health at sampling. Vbeta (60) and Jbeta (13) primers were used in the PCR. Assay used: immunoSEQ multiplex PCR; TCRdb lists only in-frame clones, some missing. Among 140,000 or so clones listed, around three quarters were seen once. V was pared by 3 bases and J by 7 bases, with 7 bases of the junction left unmatched. The germline V gene has CDR1 SGHNT and CDR2 YYREEE (reference sequence). The CDR3 runs 14 residues. This chain connects TRBV5-4 to TRBJ2-1, with 7 bases lining up with TRBD2. The source is a woman aged 40 to 50 in good health and CMV-seronegative. The source material was PBMCs. CDR3 amino acids: CASSYRLAPNEQFF. CDR3 nucleotides: TGTGCCAGCAGCTACAGACTAGCCCCGAATGAGCAGTTCTTC.